These T cell receptor beta chains were read from a single sample in a study of control samples from healthy donors and cancer patients. Generated by immunoSEQ multiplex PCR, the TCRdb table keeps only in-frame clones and is missing some. This sample carries around 95,000 clones, about 85% of them seen once, and the ten largest clones take approximately 20%. Sequences were obtained from blood. The receptors here all came from a man younger than 40 in good health. The CDR3 runs from the conserved cysteine through the conserved F or W. Fields, in order: J gene, clone size, D gene, V gene, CDR3 protein, CDR3 DNA. The D gene is left open where the match is weak. The size entry is marked missing in some rows and otherwise reads once, few, many or a size class.

TRBJ2-7,-,-,TRBV5-1,CASSLGSGYEQYF,TGCGCCAGCAGCTTGGGGAGCGGCTACGAGCAGTACTTC
TRBJ1-1,once,-,TRBV10-3,CAIRDVLGENTEAFF,TGTGCCATCAGAGACGTCCTAGGGGAGAACACTGAAGCTTTCTTT
TRBJ1-6,once,-,TRBV5-1,CASSAGTFEGSPLHF,TGCGCCAGCAGCGCCGGGACTTTCGAGGGATCACCCCTCCACTTT
TRBJ1-4,-,-,TRBV3-1/TRBV3-2,CASSVWGATNEKLFF,TGTGCCAGCAGCGTGTGGGGCGCAACTAATGAAAAACTGTTTTTT
TRBJ2-2,-,TRBD2,TRBV6-2/TRBV6-3,CASSYELAGTGELFF,TGTGCCAGCAGTTACGAACTAGCGGGCACCGGGGAGCTGTTTTTT
TRBJ1-1,-,TRBD1,TRBV29-1,CSVGTGVLNTEAFF,TGCAGCGTTGGGACAGGGGTATTGAACACTGAAGCTTTCTTT
TRBJ2-7,-,-,TRBV6-2/TRBV6-3,CASSSTYEQYF,TGTGCCAGCAGCTCTACCTACGAGCAGTACTTC
TRBJ1-5,once,-,TRBV10-3,CAISESQLGNQPQHF,TGTGCCATCAGTGAGTCACAGCTTGGGAATCAGCCCCAGCATTTT
TRBJ2-3,-,-,TRBV6-1,CASSEAKGTGTDTQYF,TGTGCCAGCAGTGAAGCTAAGGGAACGGGCACAGATACGCAGTATTTT
TRBJ1-1,-,-,TRBV24-1,CATSDGRGTEAFF,TGTGCCACCAGTGATGGCAGGGGCACTGAAGCTTTCTTT
TRBJ2-7,-,TRBD1,TRBV9,CASSAQTGGRYEQYF,TGTGCCAGCAGCGCGCAGACAGGGGGCCGGTACGAGCAGTACTTC
TRBJ2-3,-,-,TRBV7-3,CASRLSLDTQYF,TGTGCCAGCAGACTTTCCTTGGATACGCAGTATTTT
TRBJ2-7,-,-,TRBV12-3/TRBV12-4,CASSPLLAGEQYF,TGTGCCAGCAGTCCCCTACTAGCAGGCGAGCAGTACTTC
TRBJ2-7,-,-,TRBV9,CASSVDYGGEQYF,TGTGCCAGCAGCGTAGACTATGGGGGCGAGCAGTACTTC
TRBJ1-2,-,-,TRBV29-1,CSVGLDYGYTF,TGCAGCGTTGGACTGGACTATGGCTACACCTTC
TRBJ1-2,-,-,TRBV30,CAWIGGPNRVPGYGYTF,TGTGCCTGGATTGGGGGTCCAAACAGGGTCCCGGGCTATGGCTACACCTTC
TRBJ1-2,-,-,TRBV6-5,CASREDFWDYDYTF,TGTGCCAGCAGGGAGGATTTTTGGGACTACGACTACACCTTC
TRBJ1-4,-,TRBD1,TRBV30,CAWSPGGVNEKLFF,TGTGCCTGGAGCCCAGGGGGGGTTAATGAAAAACTGTTTTTT
TRBJ2-5,-,-,TRBV11-2,CASSLIGGGETQYF,TGTGCCAGCAGCTTGATTGGGGGTGGGGAGACCCAGTACTTC
TRBJ2-5,-,-,TRBV12-3/TRBV12-4,CASSWGHGETQYF,TGTGCCAGCAGTTGGGGCCATGGGGAGACCCAGTACTTC
TRBJ1-2,-,TRBD1,TRBV7-2,CASSGLPGQGPHYGYTF,TGTGCCAGCAGCGGATTGCCGGGACAGGGGCCCCACTATGGCTACACCTTC
TRBJ1-2,-,TRBD1,TRBV6-4,CASRRGQGNYGYTF,TGTGCCAGCAGGAGGGGGCAGGGAAACTATGGCTACACCTTC
TRBJ1-2,-,-,TRBV30,CAWNRGTLDGYTF,TGTGCCTGGAATAGGGGGACGCTTGATGGCTACACCTTC
TRBJ1-6,-,-,TRBV6-1,CASSDIGEVKSPLHF,TGTGCCAGCAGTGACATTGGGGAGGTAAAGTCACCCCTCCACTTT
TRBJ1-5,-,-,TRBV7-8,CASSFSWSSEYNQPQHF,TGTGCCAGCAGCTTCAGTTGGAGTAGTGAATACAATCAGCCCCAGCATTTT
TRBJ2-3,-,-,TRBV6-5,CASRLGGDTQYF,TGTGCCAGCAGGCTCGGTGGGGATACGCAGTATTTT
TRBJ2-5,-,-,TRBV29-1,CSVEEFYGTQYF,TGCAGCGTTGAAGAATTTTACGGGACCCAGTACTTC
TRBJ2-3,-,-,TRBV30,CAWESRASTDTQCF,TGTGCCTGGGAGTCGAGGGCTAGCACAGATACGCAGTGTTTT
TRBJ1-1,-,TRBD1,TRBV7-9,CASSPRAGTGGTEAFF,TGTGCCAGCAGCCCAAGGGCCGGGACAGGGGGTACTGAAGCTTTCTTT
TRBJ2-2,-,-,TRBV5-1,CASSLAGELFF,TGCGCCAGCAGCTTGGCCGGGGAGCTGTTTTTT
TRBJ2-5,few,-,TRBV7-9,CASSPPGLPLIRASQYF,TGTGCCAGCAGCCCCCCGGGACTTCCTCTAATCAGGGCGTCCCAGTACTTC
TRBJ1-2,-,TRBD1,TRBV5-1,CASSEDRAGYGYTF,TGCGCCAGCAGCGAAGACAGGGCCGGCTATGGCTACACCTTC
TRBJ2-3,-,TRBD2,TRBV11-3,CASSQGLAGVTDTQYF,TGTGCCAGCAGCCAGGGACTAGCGGGAGTCACAGATACGCAGTATTTT
TRBJ1-3,-,-,TRBV27,CASKTGTSGNTIYF,TGTGCCAGCAAGACAGGAACTTCTGGAAACACCATATATTTT
TRBJ2-5,-,-,TRBV19,CASSTAETQYF,TGTGCCAGTAGTACCGCGGAGACCCAGTACTTC
TRBJ2-2,-,-,TRBV7-3,CASSSLHAGELFF,TGTGCCAGCAGCTCCTTACACGCCGGGGAGCTGTTTTTT
TRBJ1-1,-,-,TRBV12-3/TRBV12-4,CASSLGQAEAFF,TGTGCCAGCAGTTTAGGACAAGCTGAAGCTTTCTTT
TRBJ2-1,-,TRBD2,TRBV6-5,CASSRTSGGVYEQFF,TGTGCCAGCAGTAGGACTAGCGGGGGAGTGTATGAGCAGTTCTTC
TRBJ2-7,few,-,TRBV10-1,CATLDSSYEQYF,TGCGCCACCCTGGACAGCTCCTACGAGCAGTACTTC
TRBJ1-6,-,-,TRBV19,CASTPSGGQTGSPLHF,TGTGCCAGTACCCCGTCGGGGGGGCAGACCGGTTCACCCCTCCACTTT
TRBJ2-3,-,TRBD1,TRBV9,CASSGTGDRDTQYF,TGTGCCAGCAGCGGGACAGGGGACCGAGATACGCAGTATTTT
TRBJ1-1,-,-,TRBV6-5,CASRRTVMNTEAFF,TGTGCCAGCAGGAGGACGGTAATGAACACTGAAGCTTTCTTT
TRBJ1-2,-,-,TRBV27,CASYSGAGNYGYTF,TGTGCCAGCTACTCGGGAGCAGGCAACTATGGCTACACCTTC
TRBJ2-3,-,TRBD1,TRBV5-1,CASSSDGQGRTDTQYF,TGCGCCAGCAGCTCTGATGGACAGGGGCGGACAGATACGCAGTATTTT
TRBJ1-1,-,-,TRBV6-6,CASSYPGADTEAFF,TGTGCCAGCAGTTATCCAGGGGCGGACACTGAAGCTTTCTTT
TRBJ2-1,-,-,TRBV9,CASSVGQEGEQFF,TGTGCCAGCAGCGTAGGGCAGGAGGGTGAGCAGTTCTTC
TRBJ2-3,-,TRBD1,TRBV11-1,CASSSRQGYSTDTQYF,TGTGCCAGCAGCTCGAGACAGGGCTATAGCACAGATACGCAGTATTTT
TRBJ2-2,-,TRBD1,TRBV11-2,CASSPLQGATGELFF,TGTGCCAGCAGCCCCCTGCAGGGGGCAACCGGGGAGCTGTTTTTT
TRBJ1-2,-,TRBD1,TRBV4-1,CASSPDRVYGYTF,TGCGCCAGCAGCCCGGACAGGGTCTATGGCTACACCTTC
TRBJ1-6,-,-,TRBV7-9,CASSLIGASNSPLHF,TGTGCCAGCAGCTTAATCGGGGCGAGCAATTCACCCCTCCACTTT
TRBJ1-3,-,-,TRBV6-5,CASSLAAGPLDTIYF,TGCGCCAGCAGTCTCGCCGCAGGTCCTTTAGACACCATATATTTT
TRBJ1-5,-,-,TRBV2,CASAGEYQPQHF,TGTGCCAGCGCCGGGGAGTATCAGCCCCAGCATTTT
TRBJ1-1,-,-,TRBV6-5,CATSRANTEAFF,TGTGCGACCTCCCGCGCGAACACTGAAGCTTTCTTT
TRBJ2-2,-,TRBD1,TRBV3-1/TRBV3-2,CASSPVDRGYTGELFF,TGTGCCAGCAGCCCAGTAGACAGGGGATACACCGGGGAGCTGTTTTTT